The 29 T cell receptor beta chains given below trace back to one sample, sequenced in a study of T cell responses to AZD1222 COVID-19 vaccine. Assay used: immunoSEQ multiplex PCR; TCRdb lists only in-frame clones, some missing. The table lists more than 150,000 clones, roughly 92% of them singletons, with approximately 0.64% in the top ten. Sequenced material: peripheral blood, taken on day 0 of AZD1222 vaccination. Source of these receptors: an adult in good health.

The genes are TRBV3-1 (or the pseudogene TRBV3-2) and TRBJ1-1; the D gene is possibly TRBD1 (5 bases). V lost 4 bases and J 1 base, leaving 10 bases between the germline ends. The CDR3 length is 14 residues. Germline CDR1 and CDR2: LGHDT and YNNKEL (reference sequence). This CDR3 is CASSLGAANTEAFF. The CDR3 DNA is TGTGCCAGCAGCCTCGGGGCCGCGAACACTGAAGCTTTCTTT.

This sequence joins TRBV4-1 and TRBJ1-2; D remains ambiguous. The CDR3 sequence is 14 residues long. The germline gives CDR1 MGHRA, CDR2 YSYEKL. V gave up 0 bases and J gave up 3 bases, with 8 bases separating them. CDR3: CASSQEGRDYGYTF. For the CDR3, the DNA is TGCGCCAGCAGCCAAGAGGGGAGGGACTATGGCTACACCTTC.

This sequence joins TRBV9 and TRBJ2-7, with 10 bases matching TRBD2. The V segment lost 0 bases and the J segment 2 bases; nucleotides outside the gene matches: 5. The CDR3 covers 16 residues. Germline-derived CDR1 and CDR2 are SGDLS and YYNGEE. The DNA of the CDR3 is TGTGCCAGCAGCGTAGGATCAGCGGGAGGGCCCTACGAGCAGTACTTC. Its translation: CASSVGSAGGPYEQYF.

The chain links TRBV25-1 to TRBJ1-2; D ambiguous. The V gene's germline CDR1 is MGHDK and CDR2 SYGVNS. The CDR3 sequence is 14 residues long. V lost 2 bases and J lost 4, with 11 bases in between. For the CDR3, the DNA is TGTGCCAGCAGTGAACGGGCATCATTCTATGGCTACACCTTC. It specifies CASSERASFYGYTF.

The gene calls are TRBV19 and TRBJ1-5, with D perhaps matching TRBD1 (5 bases). The V gene's germline CDR1 is LNHDA and CDR2 SQIVND (reference sequence). Trimming took off 0 bases at V and 5 bases at J, with 8 bases between the two ends. The CDR3 contains 14 residues. CDR3 sequence (DNA): TGTGCCAGTAGTATAGACACAGGCTATCAGCCCCAGCATTTT. Translation gives CASSIDTGYQPQHF.

This clone occurred once. V is TRBV5-1 and J is TRBJ1-2; D possibly corresponds to TRBD1 (5 bases). Germline-derived CDR1 and CDR2 are SGHRS and YFSETQ. V lost 2 bases, J lost 2 bases, and 13 bases lay in between. The CDR3 length is 15 residues. The CDR3 DNA reads as TGCGCCAGCAGCTTCCAGGACACTCAGAACTATGGCTACACCTTC. It specifies CASSFQDTQNYGYTF.

V and J are TRBV2 and TRBJ2-5; D gene uncertain. This CDR3 spans 11 amino acids. Trimming removed 4 bases from V and 4 bases from J, with 4 bases in between. Germline V lookup: CDR1 SNHLY, CDR2 FYNNEI. CDR3 DNA: TGTGCCAGCAGTGTGGCAGAGACCCAGTACTTC. Encoded protein: CASSVAETQYF.

The chain has TRBV6-1 and TRBJ1-4; 7 bases are shared with TRBD1. V was clipped by 2 bases and J by 8 bases; unmatched bases: 5. Per germline, CDR1 MNHNS and CDR2 SASEGT. This CDR3 region has 14 residues. Here the CDR3 reads CASSERQGEEKLFF. DNA of the CDR3: TGTGCCAGCAGTGAAAGACAGGGCGAGGAAAAACTGTTTTTT.

This sequence joins TRBV9 and TRBJ1-3; no clear D gene. Trimming shortened V by 0 bases and J by 4 bases, and 17 bases separated the two germline ends. Per germline, CDR1 SGDLS and CDR2 YYNGEE. This CDR3 has 17 amino acids. CDR3: CASSVGPPRQPGNTIYF. CDR3 sequence (DNA): TGTGCCAGCAGCGTAGGGCCCCCTCGACAACCCGGAAACACCATATATTTT.

The chain joins TRBV27 to TRBJ1-5, with D perhaps matching TRBD1 (5 bases). Trimming cost V 3 bases and J 0 bases, with 6 bases left between them. The CDR3 consists of 14 residues. Germline V gives CDR1 MNHEY, CDR2 SMNVEV (reference sequence). CDR3 in amino acids: CASSLGDSNQPQHF. The CDR3 DNA reads as TGTGCCAGCAGTTTGGGGGATAGCAATCAGCCCCAGCATTTT.

The CDR3 nucleotides are TGTGCCAGCAGTTTGGTCAGGGGAGGCAATCAGCCCCAGCATTTT. Protein product: CASSLVRGGNQPQHF. The V and J genes are TRBV28 and TRBJ1-5; maybe TRBD1 (6 bases). Germline CDR1 MDHEN, CDR2 SYDVKM. This CDR3 region has 15 residues. Trimming took off 3 bases at V and 2 bases at J, with 11 bases between the two ends.

The chain couples TRBV9 to TRBJ2-1; D perhaps matches TRBD2 (6 bases). The CDR3 runs to 16 residues. V was pared by 0 bases and J by 7 bases, with 17 bases between. CDR1 and CDR2 from the germline V gene are SGDLS and YYNGEE. The CDR3 region is CASSVGRAGGANEQFF. The CDR3 DNA reads TGTGCCAGCAGCGTAGGACGAGCGGGTGGGGCGAATGAGCAGTTCTTC. Complete variable domain (other parts from reference TRBV9 and TRBJ2-1): DSGVTQTPKHLITATGQRVTLRCSPRSGDLSVYWYQQSLDQGLQFLIQYYNGEERAKGNILERFSAQQFPDLHSELNLSSLELGDSALYFCASSVGRAGGANEQFFGPGTRLTVL.

J is TRBJ1-4 and V is TRBV6-5, with D perhaps TRBD1 (6 bases). Germline lookup yields CDR1 MNHEY and CDR2 SVGAGI. The CDR3 length is 14 residues. Deletions cut 7 bases from V and 10 bases from J, with 19 bases between. For the CDR3, the DNA is TGTGCCAGCACACCAAGCCCGATACAGGGAAAACTGTTTTTT. It is translated as CASTPSPIQGKLFF.

The rearrangement uses TRBV19 and TRBJ2-1; 7 positions match TRBD2. CDR1 and CDR2 from the germline V gene are LNHDA and SQIVND (reference sequence). V shed 1 base, J shed 5 bases, and the junction held 5 bases outside the gene matches. The CDR3 is made up of 15 amino acids. CDR3 loop: CASSIVSLADNEQFF. In DNA form, the CDR3 reads TGTGCCAGTAGTATAGTATCCCTAGCGGACAATGAGCAGTTCTTC.

The gene calls are TRBV27 and TRBJ1-6; a weak D match, TRBD1 (5 bases). The V and J ends lost 0 bases and 11 bases respectively, with 11 bases between them. The germline V gene encodes CDR1 MNHEY and CDR2 SMNVEV (reference sequence). This CDR3 has 14 amino acids. This CDR3 is CASSLSGALAPLHF. The CDR3 region has the DNA TGTGCCAGCAGTTTATCAGGGGCTTTGGCACCCCTCCACTTT.

The chain uses TRBV5-1 and TRBJ2-3; 7 bases agree with TRBD2. CDR3 length equals 16 residues. V lost 0 bases, J lost 1 base, and 5 bases stayed unmatched. Germline CDR1 reads SGHRS; CDR2 reads YFSETQ. CDR3 DNA sequence: TGCGCCAGCAGCTTGGTGGCGGGAGCGGGCACAGATACGCAGTATTTT. This encodes CASSLVAGAGTDTQYF. Filled out from reference TRBV5-1 and TRBJ2-3, the complete variable domain reads KAGVTQTPRYLIKTRGQQVTLSCSPISGHRSVSWYQQTPGQGLQFLFEYFSETQRNKGNFPGRFSGRQFSNSRSEMNVSTLELGDSALYLCASSLVAGAGTDTQYFGPGTRLTVL.

The chain links TRBV3-1 (or the pseudogene TRBV3-2) to TRBJ2-3; D is uncertain. V dropped 0 bases and J dropped 7 bases, with 17 bases sitting between them. Germline V gene sequence: CDR1 LGHDT, CDR2 YNNKEL (reference sequence). The CDR3 covers 16 residues. The CDR3 sequence is CASSQERGKGVYTQYF. CDR3 sequence (DNA): TGTGCCAGCAGCCAAGAGAGAGGCAAAGGAGTGTATACGCAGTATTTT.

The rearrangement joins TRBV27 to TRBJ2-7; 7 bases agree with TRBD2. This CDR3 is 18 amino acids long. Germline CDR1 and CDR2: MNHEY and SMNVEV (reference sequence). Losses at the gene ends were 6 bases for V and 1 base for J; bases not matched to a gene: 18. CDR3 nucleotides: TGTGCCAGCAGCCCTATAGGCCCCCGAGGCGGGAGTTCCTACGAGCAGTACTTC. Its translation is CASSPIGPRGGSSYEQYF.

This clone was recorded a few times. V and J are TRBV7-2 and TRBJ1-6; D may be TRBD1 (5 bases). Between the trimmed V and J ends, which lost 1 base and 5 bases, there was a span of 9 bases. This CDR3 region has 15 residues. Germline V gene data show CDR1 as SGHTA and CDR2 as FQGNSA. Written as DNA, the CDR3 is TGTGCCAGCAGCTTAGGGGGGACTCATAATTCACCCCTCCACTTT. It is translated as CASSLGGTHNSPLHF.

The genes are TRBV7-9 and TRBJ1-1; the D is unclear. The germline V gene has CDR1 SEHNR and CDR2 FQNEAQ (reference sequence). CDR3 length equals 11 residues. The ends were cut back, 4 bases at V and 4 bases at J, with 4 bases in the middle. CDR3 in amino acids: CASSSSTEAFF. CDR3 DNA sequence: TGTGCCAGCAGCTCAAGCACTGAAGCTTTCTTT.

The rearrangement joins TRBV6-1 to TRBJ2-5; 9 nucleotides line up with TRBD1. The germline V gene encodes CDR1 MNHNS and CDR2 SASEGT. This CDR3 region has 16 residues. The J segment lost 3 bases and the V segment lost 4 bases, leaving 9 bases of the junction unmatched. The CDR3 here is CASSGPAGQGKETQYF. The CDR3 nucleotides are TGTGCCAGCAGTGGCCCCGCCGGACAGGGGAAAGAGACCCAGTACTTC.

J is TRBJ2-7 and V is TRBV7-6, with D possibly matching TRBD2 (5 bases). Germline assignment: CDR1 SGHVS and CDR2 FNYEAQ. This CDR3 spans 16 amino acids. V was trimmed by 5 bases and J by 1 base, leaving 18 bases between them. CDR3 loop: CASSPELLGGSYEQYF. The CDR3 DNA sequence: TGTGCCAGCAGCCCCGAACTTTTAGGAGGATCCTACGAGCAGTACTTC. Variable domain in full (rest from reference TRBV7-6 and TRBJ2-7): GAGVSQSPRYKVTKRGQDVALRCDPISGHVSLYWYRQALGQGPEFLTYFNYEAQQDKSGLPNDRFSAERPEGSISTLTIQRTEQRDSAMYRCASSPELLGGSYEQYFGPGTRLTVT.

This chain links TRBV28 with TRBJ2-7, with D possibly being TRBD1 or TRBD2 (5 bases each). The CDR3 is made up of 13 amino acids. The V gene's germline CDR1 is MDHEN and CDR2 SYDVKM. Deletions cut 6 bases from V and 5 bases from J, with 14 bases between. CDR3 amino acids: CASRGVGVDEQYF. As DNA, the CDR3 is TGTGCCAGCAGGGGAGTAGGGGTCGACGAGCAGTACTTC.

This chain connects TRBV9 to TRBJ1-3; D unresolved. CDR1 is SGDLS, CDR2 YYNGEE, per germline. This CDR3 is built from 15 residues. V shed 0 bases and J shed 4 bases, with 11 bases lying between them. The CDR3 DNA reads as TGTGCCAGCAGCGTAGGTCCCGGGGAGGGAAACACCATATATTTT. Translating it yields CASSVGPGEGNTIYF.

V usage is TRBV19 and J usage is TRBJ1-5; 8 nucleotides agree with TRBD1. The CDR3 is 14 residues long. J gave up 4 bases and V 9 bases, and 8 bases lay outside the gene matches. Germline V gives CDR1 LNHDA, CDR2 SQIVND (reference sequence). The CDR3: CASRDRTGNQPQHF. In DNA form, the CDR3 reads TGTGCCAGCCGGGACAGGACAGGGAATCAGCCCCAGCATTTT. The whole variable domain, remainder taken from reference TRBV19 and TRBJ1-5, is DGGITQSPKYLFRKEGQNVTLSCEQNLNHDAMYWYRQDPGQGLRLIYYSQIVNDFQKGDIAEGYSVSREKKESFPLTVTSAQKNPTAFYLCASRDRTGNQPQHFGDGTRLSIL.

The chain links TRBV4-2 to TRBJ2-7; D possibly corresponds to TRBD2 (6 bases). Trimming left V 1 base short and J 6 bases short, with 10 bases between. Looked up from germline, CDR1 is LGHNA and CDR2 is YNFKEQ. This CDR3 is 13 amino acids long. The CDR3 nucleotides read TGTGCCAGCAGCCAAGCCGGGGGTTCCGAGCAGTACTTC. It encodes CASSQAGGSEQYF.

The chain combines TRBV12-3 or TRBV12-4 with TRBJ1-2; D call uncertain. Trimming removed 4 bases from V and 0 bases from J, with 6 bases in between. CDR3 size: 13 residues. CDR3 sequence: CASSSVANYGYTF. The CDR3 region has the DNA TGTGCCAGCAGTTCCGTGGCTAACTATGGCTACACCTTC.

V and J are TRBV7-9 and TRBJ2-4; D is undetermined. CDR3 length: 19 residues. V was pared by 5 bases and J by 0 bases, with 23 bases between. CDR1 and CDR2 from the germline V gene are SEHNR and FQNEAQ (reference sequence). For the CDR3, the DNA is TGTGCCAGCAGCCCCCCGGCACGCAACGATCGATTAGCCAAAAACATTCAGTACTTC. It is translated as CASSPPARNDRLAKNIQYF.

The V call is TRBV27, the J call TRBJ2-2; 8 nucleotides agree with TRBD1. Looked up from germline, CDR1 is MNHEY and CDR2 is SMNVEV (reference sequence). V dropped 6 bases and J dropped 6; count of bases not matched to a gene: 9. This CDR3 is 15 amino acids long. For the CDR3, the DNA is TGTGCCAGCAGGCTTGACAGGGGTTTTTCCGGGGAGCTGTTTTTT. Translated, it gives CASRLDRGFSGELFF.